What follows is one T cell receptor (beta chain) and its context. Its antigen remains undetermined. No much larger clone exists at a distance of one base, and base qualities are not known. These data come from a study of CD8 T cells in Susac syndrome (dated by TCRdb to 2018 to 2020). About the study as a whole: Among the Susac syndrome patients who were sequenced, clinically active disease was present in six and clinical remission was observed in roughly eight. At blood withdrawal, Susac syndrome patients were therapy-naive, treated with corticosteroids (with IVIg additionally given to some), or treated with IVIg alone. Repertoire sequencing was used to test whether CD8+ T cell activation and differentiation in Susac syndrome was antigen driven. The research as a whole found: The CD4+ T cell repertoire of patients with Susac syndrome showed no detectable clonal expansion. The number of individuals in the TCR sequencing and HLA analysis was recognized as being relatively small.

RNA was extracted using the RNeasy kit, and roughly 0.5 to 1 microgram was reverse transcribed with random hexamers. The immunoSEQ multiplex PCR assay, covering 54 Vbeta and 13 Jbeta segments, was used to amplify TCR beta CDR3 regions. Bias from PCR amplification was corrected by using a synthetic template baseline for primer optimization and for computational correction. Concerning the study's data processing: Only productive sequences were kept, with reads annotated to V, D and J genes according to IMGT and analyzed in immunoSEQ Analyzer. To calculate clonality, Shannon entropy was normalized by log2 of the number of productive unique sequences and then subtracted from one. For each patient and control, public and private clones were evaluated within the 100 most prevalent clones. A clone was defined as Susac-specific if it was absent from the healthy and MS cohorts, from around 960 published viral clones and from other ImmuneACCESS disease sequences. TCRdb reprocessing: public reads trimmed at Q25 with fastp, clones called with MiXCR, in-frame beta chains kept. Identical CDR3 proteins give one entry, which carries the most common genes and DNA. TCRdb's processing, not the authors' own work, is the source of the V and J calls. The sample table records more than 85,000 distinct CDR3 sequences; roughly 94% of these occur just once. The top ten constitute over 0.3% of the sample.

Peripheral blood CD8+ and CD4+ T cells from healthy donors, Susac syndrome patients and multiple sclerosis patients were profiled using high-throughput TCR beta sequencing. The Susac syndrome patients fulfilled recently defined diagnostic criteria for definite or probable disease. Bulk CD8+ and CD4+ T cells were purified by magnetic negative isolation, while CD8+ TEMRA cells were enriched using FACS. Blood was collected in EDTA tubes and processed within 24 hours, with PBMCs isolated through density gradient centrifugation. PBMCs intended for TCR sequencing were cryopreserved in liquid nitrogen and thawed later in a water bath at 37 degrees C. Purity of sorted or isolated CD4+, CD8+ and CD8+ TEMRA cells was at least 90%. The sample taken for sequencing was CD4+ T cells from PBMCs. The sequence came from a human donor with Susac syndrome.

The CDR3 here reads CASSGTGVATEAFF. Here is the DNA: TGTGCCAGCAGTGGAACAGGGGTCGCCACTGAAGCTTTCTTT. The chain uses TRBV25-1 and TRBJ1-1; 7 bases in the junction line up with TRBD1. CDR1 and CDR2, looked up from the germline V gene, are MGHDK and SYGVNS. The CDR3 covers 14 residues, taking in both the cysteine and the phenylalanine. The CDR3 DNA has 42 bases and is translated from base 1. Germline trimming: 4 bases from V, 4 bases from J; junction bases outside gene matches: 6.